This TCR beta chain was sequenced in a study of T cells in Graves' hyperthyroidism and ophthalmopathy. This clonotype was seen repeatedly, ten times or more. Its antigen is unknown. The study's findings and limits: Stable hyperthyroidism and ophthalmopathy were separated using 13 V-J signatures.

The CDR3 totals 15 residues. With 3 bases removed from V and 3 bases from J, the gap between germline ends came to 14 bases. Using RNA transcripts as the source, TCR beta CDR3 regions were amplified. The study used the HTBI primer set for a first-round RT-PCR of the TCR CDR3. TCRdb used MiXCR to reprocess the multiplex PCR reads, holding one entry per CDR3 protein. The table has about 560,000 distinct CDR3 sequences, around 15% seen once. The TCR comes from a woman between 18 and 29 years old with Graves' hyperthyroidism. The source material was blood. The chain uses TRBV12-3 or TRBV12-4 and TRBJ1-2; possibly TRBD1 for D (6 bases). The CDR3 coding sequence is TGTGCCAGCAGTTTCCCAGGGGTAGGGGACTATGGCTACACCTTC. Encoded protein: CASSFPGVGDYGYTF.